This TCR beta chain came from a study of cytomegalovirus exposure and HLA in healthy donors. With respect to this clone: Its specificity is unknown.

Primers included in the PCR were 60 Vbeta and 13 Jbeta primers. In the authors' workflow: Later, 65 million to 85 million unique TCR beta chains were counted in an analysis, and about 12 million of them were shared. Produced via immunoSEQ multiplex PCR; TCRdb's table is partial and in-frame only. The V and J calls and clone size come from that table; D and trimming were worked out from the DNA. The sample shows 100,000 to 140,000 clones, 81% of them seen only once. Whole-study findings and limits: When a later analysis compared HLA-associated TCR beta chains with equally common others, the HLA-associated chains turned out to be more clonally expanded and to have lower generation probabilities. Cytomegalovirus association was listed for 170 or so TCR beta chains. The authors excluded some V segments, including TRBV6-2 and TRBV6-3, as indistinguishable.

This CDR3 comprises 17 residues. The V end lost 2 bases, the J end lost 2 bases, and 21 bases lay between the germline ends. CDR1 is SQVTM, CDR2 ANQGSEA, per germline. This receptor was obtained from a man aged 30-40 years in good health and CMV-seronegative. This chain links TRBV29-1 with TRBJ1-2, with a possible D match to TRBD1 (6 bases). Sequencing was performed on PBMCs. The chain's CDR3 is CSVEMNSKQGRNYGYTF. CDR3 in DNA: TGCAGCGTTGAAATGAACTCTAAACAGGGTAGGAACTATGGCTACACCTTC.